Shown below are 30 T cell receptor beta chains from a single sample sequenced in a study of siplizumab effects on memory and regulatory T cells. Clones were sequenced by immunoSEQ multiplex PCR, and TCRdb holds only the in-frame ones, with some missing. In the table there are roughly 100,000 clones, just over 90% of which are singletons. Sequences were obtained from CD4+ T cells sorted from blood. The source of these receptors is a human donor in good health.

The chain employs TRBV11-3 and TRBJ2-2; D gene uncertain. The CDR3 extends over 13 amino acids. CDR1 and CDR2 (germline): SGHNT, YENEEA. V was shortened by 4 bases and J by 6 bases, with 9 bases between the two germline ends. The chain's CDR3 is CASSSQSAGELFF. As DNA, the CDR3 is TGTGCCAGCAGCTCCCAGAGCGCCGGGGAGCTGTTTTTT.

The rearrangement joins TRBV14 to TRBJ2-7; unclear D gene. This CDR3 spans 16 amino acids. The V gene lost 2 bases and the J gene lost 6 bases, with 20 bases spanning the gap. CDR1 is SGHDN and CDR2 is FVKESK in the germline V gene. The CDR3 DNA sequence: TGTGCCAGCAGCCAACACGGTACAACCGGGCCCCTCGAGCAGTACTTC. Translating it yields CASSQHGTTGPLEQYF. Full variable domain (missing parts from reference TRBV14 and TRBJ2-7): EAGVTQFPSHSVIEKGQTVTLRCDPISGHDNLYWYRRVMGKEIKFLLHFVKESKQDESGMPNNRFLAERTGGTYSTLKVQPAELEDSGVYFCASSQHGTTGPLEQYFGPGTRLTVT.

In its sample, this clone was seen once. This chain links TRBV5-5 with TRBJ1-3; possible D gene TRBD1, 5 bases. Trimming removed 3 bases from V and 4 bases from J, with 14 bases in between. The CDR3 loop spans 15 amino acids. Germline lookup yields CDR1 SGHKS and CDR2 YYEKEE (reference sequence). The CDR3 DNA sequence: TGTGCCAGCAGCTCGATTGGGACTCCAGGAAACACCATATATTTT. This sequence encodes CASSSIGTPGNTIYF.

The rearrangement joins TRBV11-3 to TRBJ1-1; D remains ambiguous. V was trimmed by 5 bases and J by 1 base, leaving 8 bases between them. Germline values: CDR1 SGHNT, CDR2 YENEEA. The CDR3 extends over 13 amino acids. CDR3 region: CASSPRSNTEAFF. CDR3 coding DNA: TGTGCCAGCAGCCCGAGATCGAACACTGAAGCTTTCTTT.

The rearrangement links TRBV10-3 to TRBJ1-6, with D maybe TRBD1 (6 bases). Per the germline V gene, CDR1 is ENHRY and CDR2 is SYGVKD. The V end was cut by 3 bases, the J end by 10 bases, with 22 bases between. This CDR3 contains 17 residues. CDR3: CAISDTSTGRTLSPLHF. CDR3 coding DNA: TGTGCCATCAGTGATACCTCGACAGGTCGAACCCTCTCACCCCTCCACTTT.

V gene TRBV7-9 combines with J gene TRBJ1-5, with 7 bases that match TRBD1. V trimming: 5 bases; J trimming: 7 bases; junction bases outside the gene matches: 8. The CDR3 extends over 14 amino acids. Germline V gives CDR1 SEHNR, CDR2 FQNEAQ (reference sequence). DNA for the CDR3: TGTGCCAGCAGCCAAGGGGGCGCAGGACAGCCCCAGCATTTT. Its translation: CASSQGGAGQPQHF.

The CDR3 nucleotides read TGTGCCTGGGGGTCCCCGACCGGGGAGCTGTTTTTT. This encodes CAWGSPTGELFF. V is TRBV30 and J is TRBJ2-2, with D hard to call. The germline V gene encodes CDR1 GTSNPN and CDR2 SVGIG (reference sequence). The CDR3 consists of 12 residues. V gave up 5 bases and J gave up 5 bases, with 9 bases separating them.

The rearrangement joins TRBV6-5 to TRBJ1-2; 7 nucleotides match TRBD1. Germline-derived CDR1 and CDR2 are MNHEY and SVGAGI. Trimming removed 4 bases from V and 6 bases from J; junction bases left unmatched: 5. The CDR3 is 13 residues long. The CDR3: CASSSDRIHGYTF. The CDR3 DNA reads as TGTGCCAGCAGTTCGGACAGGATCCATGGCTACACCTTC.

Remarks on this clone: The sample holds other DNA sequences that translate to the same CDR3. V gene TRBV7-2 combines with J gene TRBJ1-3; D gene unclear. Germline CDR1 is SGHTA and CDR2 is FQGNSA. The ends were cut back, 4 bases at V and 4 bases at J, with 8 bases in the middle. CDR3 length: 13 residues. The DNA of the CDR3 is TGTGCCAGCAGCTCAGGAGTCGGAAACACCATATATTTT. It codes for CASSSGVGNTIYF.

The V call is TRBV11-3, the J call TRBJ2-1, with TRBD2 matching over 14 bases. V dropped 5 bases and J dropped 10; count of bases not matched to a gene: 7. The CDR3 has 15 residues. Per the germline V gene, CDR1 is SGHNT and CDR2 is YENEEA. The CDR3 is CASSPTSGGAGEQFF. In nucleotides, the CDR3 is TGTGCCAGCAGCCCGACTAGCGGGGGGGCCGGCGAGCAGTTCTTC.

The CDR3 protein is CASRRTGTGELFF. For the CDR3, the DNA is TGTGCCAGCAGGAGGACAGGAACCGGGGAGCTGTTTTTT. The rearrangement links TRBV9 to TRBJ2-2, with 7 bases fitting TRBD1. The trim removed 5 bases at V and 5 bases at J, leaving 3 bases unmatched. Germline CDR1 SGDLS, CDR2 YYNGEE. The CDR3 sequence is 13 residues long. The complete variable domain, with remaining parts taken from reference TRBV9 and TRBJ2-2, reads DSGVTQTPKHLITATGQRVTLRCSPRSGDLSVYWYQQSLDQGLQFLIQYYNGEERAKGNILERFSAQQFPDLHSELNLSSLELGDSALYFCASRRTGTGELFFGEGSRLTVL.

The V and J genes are TRBV2 and TRBJ2-1; 11 bases map to TRBD1. From germline, CDR1 is SNHLY and CDR2 FYNNEI. The CDR3 is 14 residues long. J gave up 8 bases and V 8 bases, and 8 bases lay outside the gene matches. The CDR3 DNA reads as TGTGCCAGCCAGTCCCGGGACAGGGGGGATGAGCAGTTCTTC. This encodes CASQSRDRGDEQFF.

The gene calls are TRBV7-3 and TRBJ2-3; D not resolved. V was shortened by 0 bases and J by 3 bases, with 13 bases between the two germline ends. From germline, CDR1 is SGHTA and CDR2 FQGTGA. The CDR3 runs 16 residues. The CDR3: CASSLTRRIETDTQYF. CDR3 in DNA: TGTGCCAGCAGCTTAACGCGGCGGATAGAAACAGATACGCAGTATTTT. Drawing the rest from reference TRBV7-3 and TRBJ2-3, the complete variable domain is GAGVSQTPSNKVTEKGKYVELRCDPISGHTALYWYRQSLGQGPEFLIYFQGTGAADDSGLPNDRFFAVRPEGSVSTLKIQRTERGDSAVYLCASSLTRRIETDTQYFGPGTRLTVL.

The chain combines TRBV19 with TRBJ2-7; 8 nucleotides match TRBD2. V lost 4 bases and J lost 0; bases outside the gene matches: 8. CDR3 length: 16 residues. Germline V gives CDR1 LNHDA, CDR2 SQIVND (reference sequence). The CDR3 nucleotides read TGTGCCAGTAGTACTCCTAGCGGGCGCCGCTCCTACGAGCAGTACTTC. Translation: CASSTPSGRRSYEQYF.

This chain connects TRBV4-1 to TRBJ2-6; D remains unclear. CDR1 MGHRA and CDR2 YSYEKL come from the germline V gene. CDR3 size: 16 residues. Trimming removed 0 bases at V and 4 bases at J, with 10 bases between. CDR3: CASSQEVGSGANVLTF. The DNA of the CDR3 is TGCGCCAGCAGCCAAGAAGTGGGGTCCGGGGCCAACGTCCTGACTTTC.

The chain recombines TRBV15 with TRBJ2-5; D not certain. This CDR3 has 13 residues. Trimming left V 1 base short and J 4 bases short, with 7 bases between. The germline gives CDR1 LNHNV, CDR2 YYDKDF (reference sequence). The chain's CDR3 is CATSRARVETQYF. The CDR3 DNA is TGTGCCACCAGCAGAGCCCGGGTAGAGACCCAGTACTTC.

The V gene is TRBV21-1, the J gene TRBJ2-1; TRBD2 is taken as the D call from the table, unchecked against the DNA. TRBV21-1 is a pseudogene segment. CDR3 length: 17 amino acids. The CDR3 coding sequence is TGTGCCAGCAGCAAAGTGGGGTTAGCGGGAGGGAAAAATGAGCAGTTCTTC. Residues: CASSKVGLAGGKNEQFF.

This clone was recorded a few times. This sequence joins TRBV7-3 and TRBJ1-6; weak D call: TRBD1 (5 bases). The CDR3 has 14 amino acids. Germline V gene data show CDR1 as SGHTA and CDR2 as FQGTGA. V lost 2 bases and J lost 5, with 7 bases in between. The CDR3 region has the DNA TGTGCCAGCAGCTTAGGGGGGGATAATTCACCCCTCCACTTT. It is translated as CASSLGGDNSPLHF. Drawing the rest from reference TRBV7-3 and TRBJ1-6, the complete variable domain is GAGVSQTPSNKVTEKGKYVELRCDPISGHTALYWYRQSLGQGPEFLIYFQGTGAADDSGLPNDRFFAVRPEGSVSTLKIQRTERGDSAVYLCASSLGGDNSPLHFGNGTRLTVT.

The chain employs TRBV9 and TRBJ2-7; no firm D call. Per the germline V gene, CDR1 is SGDLS and CDR2 is YYNGEE. Between the trimmed V and J ends, which lost 2 bases and 2 bases, there was a span of 11 bases. The CDR3 consists of 14 residues. The CDR3 region is CASSVSTETYEQYF. CDR3 bases: TGTGCCAGCAGCGTTTCGACCGAGACCTACGAGCAGTACTTC.

The chain carries TRBV7-8 and TRBJ2-2; D perhaps matches TRBD2 (5 bases). CDR1 is SGHVS, CDR2 FQNEAQ, per germline. The CDR3 sequence is 15 residues long. Trimming took off 2 bases at V and 8 bases at J, with 15 bases between the two ends. The CDR3 sequence is CASSLKRVLAGELFF. The CDR3 DNA reads as TGTGCCAGCAGCTTAAAGAGGGTTTTAGCAGGGGAGCTGTTTTTT.

The chain recombines TRBV5-1 with TRBJ2-7; 9 nucleotides agree with TRBD2. The ends lost 2 bases at V and 3 bases at J; junction bases unmatched: 6. Per germline, CDR1 SGHRS and CDR2 YFSETQ. CDR3 length: 15 residues. The DNA for the CDR3 is TGCGCCAGCAGCTTAAAGCGGGGGGACGACTACGAGCAGTACTTC. This gives the protein CASSLKRGDDYEQYF.

CDR3 loop: CASSLVSGQPQHF. In DNA form, the CDR3 reads TGTGCCAGCAGCCTCGTCTCGGGCCAGCCCCAGCATTTT. This chain uses TRBV5-5 with TRBJ1-5; D unresolved. The V gene lost 4 bases and the J gene lost 7 bases, with 12 bases spanning the gap. CDR3 length: 13 residues. The germline V gene encodes CDR1 SGHKS and CDR2 YYEKEE (reference sequence).

V is TRBV9 and J is TRBJ1-2; D is unresolved. CDR3 length: 11 residues. Per germline, CDR1 SGDLS and CDR2 YYNGEE. The V end lost 3 bases, the J end lost 11 bases, and 11 bases lay between the germline ends. The CDR3 DNA sequence: TGTGCCAGCAGCGGCCCCGGTCGTTACACCTTC. Its protein product is CASSGPGRYTF.

V usage is TRBV7-3 and J usage is TRBJ1-1; no clear D. V lost 3 bases to trimming and J lost 4 bases, with 9 bases between them. CDR1 and CDR2 from the germline V gene are SGHTA and FQGTGA. This CDR3 has 13 amino acids. The CDR3 region is CASSLGMATEAFF. DNA for the CDR3: TGTGCCAGCAGCTTGGGGATGGCCACTGAAGCTTTCTTT.

This chain joins TRBV6-1 and TRBJ1-4; 7 bases are a match to TRBD1. With V trimmed by 3 bases and J by 16 bases, 14 bases remained unmatched. Germline lookup yields CDR1 MNHNS and CDR2 SASEGT. CDR3 length: 14 residues. DNA of the CDR3: TGTGCCAGCAGTGATATAGGGGGCGCGGGCATCAGGTTTTTT. It is translated as CASSDIGGAGIRFF.

CDR3 in DNA: TGTGCCAGCAGCGTGGCGGGACTAGCGGGAGGCTCCCAGGGGAATGAGCAGTTCTTC. Its translation: CASSVAGLAGGSQGNEQFF. The V call is TRBV9, the J call TRBJ2-1; 15 bases agree with TRBD2. The V segment lost 2 bases and the J segment 7 bases; nucleotides outside the gene matches: 13. CDR3 length: 19 residues. From germline, CDR1 is SGDLS and CDR2 YYNGEE.

The rearrangement uses TRBV30 and TRBJ2-1; 10 nucleotides line up with TRBD2. This CDR3 is 14 amino acids long. Germline V lookup: CDR1 GTSNPN, CDR2 SVGIG (reference sequence). Trimming removed 3 bases from V and 12 bases from J; junction bases left unmatched: 11. The CDR3 region has the DNA TGTGCCTGGAGAAGAGCGGGGGGGCTAGGGGTGCAGTTCTTC. Translated, it gives CAWRRAGGLGVQFF.

The V gene is TRBV6-1, the J gene TRBJ1-1; D is unresolved. The V end was cut by 10 bases, the J end by 4 bases, with 16 bases between. The CDR3 spans 13 residues. Germline V gene sequence: CDR1 MNHNS, CDR2 SASEGT. In nucleotides, the CDR3 is TGTGCCACCACCCGAGTACCCTCCACTGAAGCTTTCTTT. As protein: CATTRVPSTEAFF.

This rearrangement joins TRBV15 to TRBJ2-7; D is perhaps TRBD1 (6 bases). CDR1 is LNHNV and CDR2 is YYDKDF in the germline V gene (reference sequence). CDR3 length: 13 amino acids. Trimming stripped 0 bases from V and 7 bases from J, with 10 bases between. This CDR3 is CATSRDGGREQYF. CDR3 DNA sequence: TGTGCCACCAGCAGAGATGGGGGCCGGGAGCAGTACTTC.

The chain joins TRBV23-1 to TRBJ1-3; D unclear. TRBV23-1 qualifies as an ORF whose function is uncertain. V lost 1 base to trimming and J lost 3 bases, with 22 bases between them. The CDR3 is 19 residues long. In DNA, the CDR3 is TGCGCCAGCAGTCAATACACCCCCTCCAAGGGTCTAGGTGGAAACACCATATATTTT. Translating it yields CASSQYTPSKGLGGNTIYF.